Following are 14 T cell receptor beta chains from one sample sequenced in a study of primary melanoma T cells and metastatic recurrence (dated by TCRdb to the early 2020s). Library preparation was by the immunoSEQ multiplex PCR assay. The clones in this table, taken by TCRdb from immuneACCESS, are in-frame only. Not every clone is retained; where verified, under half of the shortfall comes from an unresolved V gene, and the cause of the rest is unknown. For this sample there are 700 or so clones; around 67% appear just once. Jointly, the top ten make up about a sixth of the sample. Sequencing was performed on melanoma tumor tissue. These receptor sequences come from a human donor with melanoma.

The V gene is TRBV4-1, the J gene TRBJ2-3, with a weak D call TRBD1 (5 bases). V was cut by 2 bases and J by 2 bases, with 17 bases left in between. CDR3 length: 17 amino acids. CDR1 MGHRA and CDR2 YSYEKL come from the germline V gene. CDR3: CASSQLQGPSLTDTQYF. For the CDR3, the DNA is TGCGCCAGCAGCCAACTCCAGGGCCCCAGCCTCACAGATACGCAGTATTTT.

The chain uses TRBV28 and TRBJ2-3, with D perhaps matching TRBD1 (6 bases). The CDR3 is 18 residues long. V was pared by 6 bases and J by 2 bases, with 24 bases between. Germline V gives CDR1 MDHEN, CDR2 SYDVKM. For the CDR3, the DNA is TGTGCCAGCAGGACTTACGACAGGTTCCCACGTCTCACAGATACGCAGTATTTT. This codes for CASRTYDRFPRLTDTQYF.

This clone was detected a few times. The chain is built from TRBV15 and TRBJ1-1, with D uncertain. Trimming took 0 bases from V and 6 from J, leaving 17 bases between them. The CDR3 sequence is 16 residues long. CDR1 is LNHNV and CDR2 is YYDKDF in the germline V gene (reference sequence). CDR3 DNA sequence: TGTGCCACCAGCAGAGATTGGTTGGCGTCCGGGGCTGAAGCTTTCTTT. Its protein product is CATSRDWLASGAEAFF.

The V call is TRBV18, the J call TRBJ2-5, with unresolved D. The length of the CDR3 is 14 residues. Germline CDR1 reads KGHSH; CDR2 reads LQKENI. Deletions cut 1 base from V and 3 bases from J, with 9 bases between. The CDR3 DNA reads TGTGCCAGCTCACCACTGGGCCAGGAAGAGACCCAGTACTTC. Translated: CASSPLGQEETQYF.

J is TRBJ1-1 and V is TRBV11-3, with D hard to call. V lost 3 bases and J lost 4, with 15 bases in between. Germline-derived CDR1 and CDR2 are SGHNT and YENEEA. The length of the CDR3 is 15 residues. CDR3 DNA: TGTGCCAGCAGCTTCGAGGCTGTAGCGGGCACTGAAGCTTTCTTT. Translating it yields CASSFEAVAGTEAFF.

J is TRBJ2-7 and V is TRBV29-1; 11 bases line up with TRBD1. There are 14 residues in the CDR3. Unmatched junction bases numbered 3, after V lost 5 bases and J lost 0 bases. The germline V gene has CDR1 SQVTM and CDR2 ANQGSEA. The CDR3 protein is CSVRDRGSSYEQYF. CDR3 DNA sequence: TGCAGCGTTAGGGACAGGGGGAGCTCCTACGAGCAGTACTTC.

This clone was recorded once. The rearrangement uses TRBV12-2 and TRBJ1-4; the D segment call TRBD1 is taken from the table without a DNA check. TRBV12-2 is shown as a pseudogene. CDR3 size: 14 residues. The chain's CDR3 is CARQPRATNEKLFF. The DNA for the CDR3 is TGTGCAAGGCAACCCAGGGCAACTAATGAAAAACTGTTTTTT.

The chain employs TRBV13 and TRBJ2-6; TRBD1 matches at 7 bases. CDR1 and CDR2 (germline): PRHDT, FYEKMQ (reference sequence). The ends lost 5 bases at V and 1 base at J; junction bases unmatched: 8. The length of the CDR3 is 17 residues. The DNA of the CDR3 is TGTGCCAGCAGCGCGGACAGGTTCGTGTCTGGGGCCAACGTCCTGACTTTC. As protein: CASSADRFVSGANVLTF. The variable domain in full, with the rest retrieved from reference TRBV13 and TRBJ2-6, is AAGVIQSPRHLIKEKRETATLKCYPIPRHDTVYWYQQGPGQDPQFLISFYEKMQSDKGSIPDRFSAQQFSDYHSELNMSSLELGDSALYFCASSADRFVSGANVLTFGAGSRLTVL.

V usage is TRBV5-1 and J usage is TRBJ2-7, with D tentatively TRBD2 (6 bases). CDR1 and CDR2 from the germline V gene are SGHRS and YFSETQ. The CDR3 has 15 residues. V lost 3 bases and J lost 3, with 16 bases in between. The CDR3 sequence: CASSSGTPPLYEQYF. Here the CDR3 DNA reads TGCGCCAGCAGCTCCGGGACTCCTCCTCTCTACGAGCAGTACTTC.

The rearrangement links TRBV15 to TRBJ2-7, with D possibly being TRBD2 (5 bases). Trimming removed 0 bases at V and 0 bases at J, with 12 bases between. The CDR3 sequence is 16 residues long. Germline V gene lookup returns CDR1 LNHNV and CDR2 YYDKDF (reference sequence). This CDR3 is CATSREISASSYEQYF. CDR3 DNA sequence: TGTGCCACCAGCAGAGAAATTAGCGCGAGCTCCTACGAGCAGTACTTC.

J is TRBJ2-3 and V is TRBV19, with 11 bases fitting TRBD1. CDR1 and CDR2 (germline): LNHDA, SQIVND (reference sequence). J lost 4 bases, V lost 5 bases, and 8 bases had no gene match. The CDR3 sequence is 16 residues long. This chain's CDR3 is CASSLPGTGGADTQYF. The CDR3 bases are TGTGCCAGTAGTCTTCCCGGGACAGGGGGAGCAGATACGCAGTATTTT.

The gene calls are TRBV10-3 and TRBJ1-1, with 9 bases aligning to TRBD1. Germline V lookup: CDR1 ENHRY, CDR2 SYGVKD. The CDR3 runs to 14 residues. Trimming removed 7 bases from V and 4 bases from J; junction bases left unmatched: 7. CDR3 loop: CAIKGVTGGTEAFF. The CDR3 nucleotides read TGTGCCATCAAGGGTGTGACAGGGGGCACTGAAGCTTTCTTT.

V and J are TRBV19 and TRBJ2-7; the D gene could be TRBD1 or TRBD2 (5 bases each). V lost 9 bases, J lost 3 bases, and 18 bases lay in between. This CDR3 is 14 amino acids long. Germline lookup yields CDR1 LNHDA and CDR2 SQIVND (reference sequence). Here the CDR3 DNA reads TGTGCCAGGGGACGGGACGGTCGCTACTACGAGCAGTACTTC. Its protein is CARGRDGRYYEQYF.

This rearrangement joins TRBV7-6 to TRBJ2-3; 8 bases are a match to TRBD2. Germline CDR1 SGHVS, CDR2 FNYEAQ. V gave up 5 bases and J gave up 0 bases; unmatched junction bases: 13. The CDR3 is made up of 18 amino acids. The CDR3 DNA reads TGTGCCAGCAGCGCGCCCTGGGCTAGCGGGCCTAGCACAGATACGCAGTATTTT. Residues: CASSAPWASGPSTDTQYF.